The present entry profiles one T cell receptor beta chain with its context. This clone was picked up a small number of times. The antigen this receptor binds is unknown. No clone much larger than this one lies a single base away; base qualities are absent. This record comes from a study of T cell responses to AZD1222 COVID-19 vaccine (dated by TCRdb to the early 2020s). Regarding the study in general: TCR sequencing was performed for 230 to 250 trial participants, of whom around 200 were given two doses of AZD1222 and some 25 were given two doses of MenACWY control vaccine. Trial participants were enrolled by age into 18-55, 56-69 and 70-plus year subgroups, with roughly 150, 30 and 60 TCR-sequenced participants respectively.

V is cut back by 5 bases and J by 7 bases, with 4 bases in the junction unmatched. CDR1 and CDR2 are read off the germline V gene (reference sequence) as SEHNR and FQNEAQ. The CDR3 covers 12 residues, taking in both the cysteine and the phenylalanine. Kept here is only the CDR3 DNA, which spans 36 bases and is read in frame from base 1. According to the study, the label for this sample's time point signals: about 28 days (+/-7) after the second vaccine dose. AZD1222 recipients with second doses at about 4 weeks or about 12 weeks were pooled, because spike-specific TCR depth and breadth did not differ between schedules. Samples from vaccinated people were obtained from the UK trials COV001 and COV002, which included a single-blind randomized controlled phase 2/3 trial of AZD1222 (ChAdOx1 nCoV-19) in healthy adults. For TCRbeta chain sequencing, PBMC samples from trial participants were taken at day 0 and at day 28 after the second dose.

The CDR3 regions of human TCRbeta chains were subjected to immunosequencing. The paper's data handling went like this. TCRs in the repertoires were compared against a reference library of SARS-CoV-2-specific TCRs that had been generated with the MIRA antigen-specificity platform. Breadth was defined as the fraction of unique TCRs that were SARS-CoV-2-associated, and depth was defined as the fraction of total T cells that were SARS-CoV-2-associated. Using the MIRA data, each spike-specific TCR was assigned both to the spike region to which the TCR was reactive and to a CD4 or CD8 class. Log10-transformed breadth and depth values were compared by one-way ANOVA with Sidak's multiple comparisons tests. The table was pulled from immuneACCESS by TCRdb, which kept in-frame rearrangements only. Such tables lose some clones; where checked, under half of the loss comes from unresolved V genes, and the rest has no known cause. V and J calls and clone size are given by that table; D and trimming were obtained from the DNA. Across this sample there are more than 65,000 clones, with roughly 80% seen only once. About 23% of the sample is taken by the ten largest.

General findings and caveats noted by the study authors: Participants were mostly white British, with more females than males. The authors suggested clonal diversity may have been underestimated. Conclusions about previously exposed vaccinees are limited, since just five to seven AZD1222 recipients were seropositive for SARS-CoV-2 at baseline. Epitopes outside the regions mutated in the B.1.351 and B.1.1.7 variants were reportedly recognized by nearly half of the unique spike-specific TCRs. A significant rise in spike-specific TCR breadth and depth was observed after two AZD1222 doses relative to day 0 and relative to MenACWY recipients. No day 14 peak-response samples were available, so repertoires were characterized only after the peak T cell response. The whole spike protein was spanned by vaccine-associated CD4 TCRs, and dominant responses were seen in regions 160-218 and 743-854. The 56-69-year group was small, and its depth increase did not reach significance, likely because of low power.

This chain is built from TRBV7-9 and TRBJ2-7, with 8 bases matching TRBD1. The clonotype comes from an adult who received the AZD1222 COVID-19 vaccine. Sequenced material: peripheral blood, taken 28 days after the second AZD1222 dose. CDR3 loop: CASSQGAGEQYF. The sequenced DNA is TGTGCCAGCAGCCAGGGGGCGGGGGAGCAGTACTTC.